This T cell receptor (beta chain) is drawn from a study of T-cell reconstitution after alpha-beta-depleted transplantation in children. The germline V and J ends were trimmed by 2 bases and 3 bases, with 10 bases remaining between them. Germline V gene lookup returns CDR1 LGHNA and CDR2 YNFKEQ. The CDR3 covers 15 residues. This clonotype was detected only once. The library targeted TCRbeta and was prepared with unique molecular identifiers. Each CDR3 protein is one row after TCRdb ran MiXCR on the PCR reads. The sample lists 600,000 to 700,000 distinct CDR3 sequences, over 15% occurring once. The sequence was collected from a human donor who donated a stem cell graft to a child with acute myeloid leukemia. V usage is TRBV4-2 and J usage is TRBJ1-4, with D possibly TRBD1 on 5 matching bases. The source was PBMCs from the stem cell graft donor, collected from the stem cell graft. The CDR3, as DNA: TGTGCCAGCAGCCAAAGCCCGGGGGCTAATGAAAAACTGTTTTTT. This codes for CASSQSPGANEKLFF.